The 14 T cell receptor beta chains in this list originate from one sample, sequenced in a study of cytomegalovirus exposure and HLA in healthy donors. The study ran its PCR with 60 Vbeta and 13 Jbeta primers. The assay was immunoSEQ multiplex PCR, and TCRdb's table has in-frame clones only and misses some. The sample contains some 170,000 clones, roughly 71% of which appear only once. The sequencing sample was made of PBMCs. The receptors here all came from a woman in her fifties or sixties in good health and CMV-seropositive.

The chain recombines TRBV29-1 with TRBJ2-2, with TRBD2 identical over 8 bases. The CDR3 is 13 amino acids. The germline V gene has CDR1 SQVTM and CDR2 ANQGSEA. Losses at the gene ends were 7 bases for V and 3 bases for J; bases not matched to a gene: 4. The CDR3: CSGGGQYTGELFF. The DNA for the CDR3 is TGCAGCGGCGGGGGGCAGTACACCGGGGAGCTGTTTTTT.

The J gene is TRBJ1-5, the V gene TRBV5-1; no clear D. The CDR3 runs 14 residues. The ends were cut back, 0 bases at V and 5 bases at J, with 9 bases in the middle. Per germline, CDR1 SGHRS and CDR2 YFSETQ. The CDR3 nucleotides are TGCGCCAGCAGCTTGGGGGCCTCGGATCAGCCCCAGCATTTT. This codes for CASSLGASDQPQHF.

The V gene is TRBV7-7, the J gene TRBJ2-2, with 8 bases matching TRBD2. Germline V gene lookup returns CDR1 SSHAT and CDR2 FNYEAQ (reference sequence). J gave up 4 bases and V 5 bases, and 9 bases lay outside the gene matches. This CDR3 is 16 amino acids long. The CDR3 DNA is TGTGCCAGCAGCCCCCCGGGAGGGAGTGGCACCGGGGAGCTGTTTTTT. This translates into CASSPPGGSGTGELFF.

Only one count was recorded for this clone. The CDR3 nucleotides read TGTGCCAGCAGCTCCGGGGACTTGACCCAAGAGACCCAGTACTTC. Protein product: CASSSGDLTQETQYF. The chain combines TRBV2 with TRBJ2-5; TRBD2 might be the D (6 bases). CDR3 length: 15 amino acids. The germline V and J ends were trimmed by 6 bases and 1 base, with 15 bases remaining between them. Germline V gives CDR1 SNHLY, CDR2 FYNNEI.

This clone was counted a few times. The chain joins TRBV19 to TRBJ1-5; maybe TRBD1 (5 bases). Germline CDR1 and CDR2: LNHDA and SQIVND (reference sequence). The CDR3 sequence is 15 residues long. V was trimmed by 0 bases and J by 7 bases, leaving 13 bases between them. The CDR3 DNA is TGTGCCAGTAGTATAGATCTATTGGGGGGACAGCCCCAGCATTTT. Its protein product is CASSIDLLGGQPQHF.

The chain joins TRBV6-5 to TRBJ2-1, with TRBD2 as a possible D gene (5 bases). This CDR3 comprises 13 residues. Germline V gene lookup returns CDR1 MNHEY and CDR2 SVGAGI. The germline V and J ends were trimmed by 6 bases and 4 bases, with 10 bases remaining between them. The CDR3 sequence: CASSRTEYNEQFF. As DNA, the CDR3 is TGTGCCAGCAGCAGGACTGAGTACAATGAGCAGTTCTTC.

V is TRBV18 and J is TRBJ1-2; maybe TRBD1 (5 bases). The V gene lost 4 bases and the J gene lost 6 bases, with 12 bases spanning the gap. CDR3 length: 13 amino acids. The germline V gene has CDR1 KGHSH and CDR2 LQKENI. CDR3 nucleotides: TGTGCCAGCTCACTTTGGTTAGGGGATGGCTACACCTTC. It specifies CASSLWLGDGYTF.

The chain uses TRBV5-1 and TRBJ1-1; D is perhaps TRBD1 (6 bases). V lost 2 bases and J 10 bases, leaving 18 bases between the germline ends. Germline V lookup: CDR1 SGHRS, CDR2 YFSETQ. The CDR3 extends over 14 amino acids. The CDR3 sequence is CASSFGDHLGGAFF. For the CDR3, the DNA is TGCGCCAGCAGCTTTGGGGACCACCTAGGGGGAGCTTTCTTT. The whole variable domain, filled in from reference TRBV5-1 and TRBJ1-1, reads KAGVTQTPRYLIKTRGQQVTLSCSPISGHRSVSWYQQTPGQGLQFLFEYFSETQRNKGNFPGRFSGRQFSNSRSEMNVSTLELGDSALYLCASSFGDHLGGAFFGQGTRLTVV.

In this sample, this clone turned up a few times. The rearrangement uses TRBV27 and TRBJ2-7; weak D call: TRBD1 (6 bases). The CDR3 runs 12 residues. V lost 5 bases and J 5 bases, leaving 10 bases between the germline ends. Germline V gives CDR1 MNHEY, CDR2 SMNVEV (reference sequence). The CDR3, as DNA: TGTGCCAGCAGTATCAGGGGCCACGAGCAGTACTTC. Translation: CASSIRGHEQYF.

The gene calls are TRBV5-1 and TRBJ1-3, with 7 bases that match TRBD1. V lost 4 bases, J lost 3 bases, and 4 bases stayed unmatched. This CDR3 is 14 amino acids long. Germline V lookup: CDR1 SGHRS, CDR2 YFSETQ. The chain's CDR3 is CASSRQGVGNTIYF. The DNA for the CDR3 is TGCGCCAGCAGCCGACAGGGAGTTGGAAACACCATATATTTT.

In this sample, this clone turned up a few times. V gene TRBV11-2 combines with J gene TRBJ2-7, with 12 bases aligning to TRBD2. The CDR3 spans 15 residues. The V and J ends lost 5 bases and 2 bases, in that order; junction bases with no gene match: 4. Germline lookup yields CDR1 SGHAT and CDR2 FQNNGV. The CDR3 reads CASSKLAGGAYEQYF. The CDR3 DNA follows: TGTGCCAGCAGCAAACTAGCGGGGGGCGCCTACGAGCAGTACTTC.

This chain joins TRBV19 and TRBJ2-7; 9 positions match TRBD1. Trimming at V came to 3 bases and at J to 3 bases, leaving 6 bases not matched to a gene. The CDR3 extends over 15 amino acids. Germline V gene lookup returns CDR1 LNHDA and CDR2 SQIVND (reference sequence). The CDR3 DNA sequence: TGTGCCAGTAGTATTAAGAGGGGACAGGGCTACGAGCAGTACTTC. Its protein product is CASSIKRGQGYEQYF. Drawing the rest from reference TRBV19 and TRBJ2-7, the complete variable domain is DGGITQSPKYLFRKEGQNVTLSCEQNLNHDAMYWYRQDPGQGLRLIYYSQIVNDFQKGDIAEGYSVSREKKESFPLTVTSAQKNPTAFYLCASSIKRGQGYEQYFGPGTRLTVT.

This clone was picked up one time. The chain joins TRBV15 to TRBJ1-3, with D possibly being TRBD1 (6 bases). Trimming shortened V by 5 bases and J by 0 bases, and 11 bases separated the two germline ends. CDR3 size: 15 residues. Germline V gene data show CDR1 as LNHNV and CDR2 as YYDKDF (reference sequence). As DNA, the CDR3 is TGTGCCACCAGCCGGGACAATCTCTCTGGAAACACCATATATTTT. Translating gives CATSRDNLSGNTIYF.

This clone was counted a single time. This chain uses TRBV7-8 with TRBJ2-2, with a tentative D call TRBD2 (6 bases). The germline V gene has CDR1 SGHVS and CDR2 FQNEAQ. This CDR3 has 15 residues. Between the trimmed V and J ends, which lost 8 bases and 7 bases, there was a span of 20 bases. CDR3 amino acids: CASGLGRDFGGELFF. DNA for the CDR3: TGTGCCAGCGGGCTGGGGCGGGACTTCGGCGGGGAGCTGTTTTTT.